The sequence of this TCR beta chain was determined in a study of T cells in localized non-small cell lung cancer. Regarding the study as a whole: As only one tumor region underwent sequencing, heterogeneity remains possible. Out of the top 100 tumor clones, a median around 56 were seen in adjacent lung.

As concerns this clone: The antigen is unknown.

Generated by immunoSEQ multiplex PCR, the TCRdb table keeps only in-frame clones and is missing some. The sample has about 7,300 clones, more than 20% seen once. V gave up 6 bases and J gave up 4 bases, with 13 bases separating them. There are 14 residues in the CDR3. Germline CDR1 and CDR2: MDHEN and SYDVKM. The source was lung tumor tissue, collected before any cancer treatment. The TCR comes from a man aged 40 to 75 with stage III squamous cell lung carcinoma. J is TRBJ1-5 and V is TRBV28; D perhaps matches TRBD1 (6 bases). CDR3: CASRWTVRNQPQHF. CDR3 DNA: TGTGCCAGCAGGTGGACAGTAAGAAATCAGCCCCAGCATTTT.